There are a few counts of the clone carrying this T cell receptor beta chain. The antigen remains undetermined. Germline CDR1 and CDR2: SGHVS and FNYEAQ. The CDR3 sequence is 14 residues long. V lost 1 base and J 2 bases, leaving 9 bases between the germline ends. This sample was included in a study of T cells in tumors after PD-1 blockade. Whole-study findings and limits: Some novel exhausted tumor clones appeared in pre-treatment blood, suggesting peripheral recruitment.

The method was immunoSEQ multiplex PCR; TCRdb's version includes in-frame clones alone and lacks a portion of them. The sample has roughly 33,000 clones, around 78% seen once; the top ten hold under 40%. Sequenced here: PBMCs, sampled before anti-PD-1 treatment. This sequence joins TRBV7-6 and TRBJ2-7; D may correspond to TRBD1 or TRBD2 (5 bases each). This clonotype was obtained from a human donor with basal cell carcinoma. The CDR3 DNA reads TGTGCCAGCAGCTTAGATGAGGGGCCCTACGAGCAGTACTTC. Translating gives CASSLDEGPYEQYF.